The rows below give T cell receptor beta chains drawn from one sample of a study of cytomegalovirus exposure and HLA in healthy donors. The data were produced by immunoSEQ multiplex PCR, yet TCRdb's version contains in-frame clones alone and is incomplete. This table holds more than 130,000 clones, 55% to 80% found once. Sequences were obtained from PBMCs. Receptor source: a human donor in good health. Both conserved end residues are part of each CDR3. Fields, in order: V gene, clone size, J gene, D gene, CDR3 DNA, CDR3 protein. A D gene is named only where the DNA matches it firmly. Not every row has a clone size; where given, it reads once, few, many or a size class.

TRBV28	-	TRBJ1-1	-	TGTGCCAGCAGTTTATTTGGAGGGAACACTGAAGCTTTCTTT	CASSLFGGNTEAFF
TRBV2	once	TRBJ2-7	TRBD1	TGTGCCAGCAGTGAACCACCGGGACAGGGCTACGAGCAGTACTTC	CASSEPPGQGYEQYF
TRBV27	-	TRBJ2-1	TRBD2	TGTGCCAGCACCTTTAGCGGGAGGGCGGACAATGAGCAGTTCTTC	CASTFSGRADNEQFF
TRBV2	-	TRBJ2-7	TRBD2	TGTGCCAGCAGTGTTTTAGCGGGAGTCGAGCAGTACTTC	CASSVLAGVEQYF
TRBV4-1	-	TRBJ1-1	-	TGCGCCAGCAGCCAAGATCGAGACACTGAAGCTTTCTTT	CASSQDRDTEAFF
TRBV10-1	-	TRBJ1-4	-	TGCGCCAGCAGTGACAGGGGATCGGAAAAACTGTTTTTT	CASSDRGSEKLFF
TRBV19	-	TRBJ2-3	-	TGTGCCAGTAGTATAGATCGCGGGGGCGCGGGCACAGATACGCAGTATTTT	CASSIDRGGAGTDTQYF
TRBV5-1	-	TRBJ2-3	-	TGCGCCAGCAGCTTGATCGGCGGCCGCGGGTTAAATACGCAGTATTTT	CASSLIGGRGLNTQYF
TRBV6-5	few	TRBJ2-7	-	TGTGCCAGCAGTTTCGCGGCATCATTCTACGAGCAGTACTTC	CASSFAASFYEQYF
TRBV2	-	TRBJ2-5	-	TGTGCCAGCAGGGCAGAAGAGACCCAGTACTTC	CASRAEETQYF
TRBV29-1	-	TRBJ2-4	TRBD1	TGCAGCGTTGAAGAGGACAGGGGGGGAAACATTCAGTACTTC	CSVEEDRGGNIQYF
TRBV5-1	-	TRBJ2-1	-	TGCGCCAGCAGCTTCGGACTTCTAAATCCCACACACACCCACAATGAGCAGTTCTTC	CASSFGLLNPTHTHNEQFF
TRBV15	-	TRBJ2-1	TRBD2	TGTGCCACCAGCAGAAGACTAGCGGGAGGGGATGAGCAGTTCTTC	CATSRRLAGGDEQFF
TRBV28	-	TRBJ2-2	TRBD1	TGTGCCATCCGGGACAGCAACACCGGGGAGCTGTTTTTT	CAIRDSNTGELFF
TRBV30	few	TRBJ1-4	-	TGTGCCTGGGGACCGGGGGGTGAAAAACTGTTTTTT	CAWGPGGEKLFF
TRBV4-1	-	TRBJ1-5	-	TGCGCCAGCAGCCGAGGCCAGGGGAGCAATCAGCCCCAGCATTTT	CASSRGQGSNQPQHF
TRBV6-5	few	TRBJ1-4	-	TGTGCCAGCAGGCCAGGGATTGCAACTAATGAAAAACTGTTTTTT	CASRPGIATNEKLFF
TRBV7-9	few	TRBJ1-5	-	TGTGCCAGCAGCCAAGGGGCTGTCAGCAATCAGCCCCAGCATTTT	CASSQGAVSNQPQHF
TRBV4-2	-	TRBJ1-4	TRBD1	TGTGCCAGCAGCCCGACAGGGACAAATGAAAAACTGTTTTTT	CASSPTGTNEKLFF
TRBV9	-	TRBJ2-1	TRBD2	TGTGCCAGCAGCAAAACTAGCGGGGGGGTCAATGAGCAGTTCTTC	CASSKTSGGVNEQFF
TRBV15	-	TRBJ2-5	TRBD2	TGTGCCACCAGAAGCGGACTAGCGGCCCAAGAGACCCAGTACTTC	CATRSGLAAQETQYF
TRBV5-6	-	TRBJ2-1	-	TGTGCCAGCAACTTCTTACTTGGCGGGAATGAGCAGTTCTTC	CASNFLLGGNEQFF
TRBV18	-	TRBJ2-7	TRBD2	TGTGCCAGCTCACCACTTTCTATCCGGGAGGGCGGGTACGAGCAGTACTTC	CASSPLSIREGGYEQYF
TRBV7-9	-	TRBJ2-7	-	TGTGCCAGCAGCCCGACCCCCTGGGGCGGGAAGGCATTC	CASSPTPWGGKAF
TRBV5-4	-	TRBJ2-1	TRBD2	TGTGCCAGCAGCAGGGGAGGGGACTCTTACAATGAGCAGTTCTTC	CASSRGGDSYNEQFF
TRBV7-9	-	TRBJ2-7	TRBD1	TGTGCCAGCAGCAACCCCGGGACAGGGGCCTACGAGCAGTACTTC	CASSNPGTGAYEQYF
TRBV29-1	-	TRBJ2-7	TRBD2	TGCAGCGTTGGACTTCCCCTAATAGCGGGAGGGTACGAGCAGTACTTC	CSVGLPLIAGGYEQYF
TRBV11-3	-	TRBJ2-7	-	TGTGCCAGCATCCTCTACGAGCAGTACTTC	CASILYEQYF
TRBV4-1	-	TRBJ1-5	TRBD1	TGCGCCAGCAGCCTACGTCCCGGGACAGGGAATAATCAGCCCCAGCATTTT	CASSLRPGTGNNQPQHF
TRBV5-4	few	TRBJ2-1	TRBD1	TGTGCCAGCAGCTTGGCGGGACAGGTGGGTGAGCAGTTCTTC	CASSLAGQVGEQFF
TRBV27	few	TRBJ2-5	TRBD2	TGTGCCAGCAGTTTATTCGGGGGGGGACAATTCGGCGAGACCCAGTACTTC	CASSLFGGGQFGETQYF
TRBV28	-	TRBJ2-7	-	TGTGCCAGCAGTTTATTGGGGCAGCACTACGAGCAGTACTTC	CASSLLGQHYEQYF
TRBV6-4	-	TRBJ1-6	TRBD1	TGTGCCAGCAGTACAGGGGATAATTCACCCCTCCACTTT	CASSTGDNSPLHF
TRBV21-1	few	TRBJ2-5	-	TGTGCCAGCAGCAAAATCCAGGGTCAAGAGACCCAGTACTTC	CASSKIQGQETQYF
TRBV10-3	-	TRBJ1-6	-	TGTGCCATCAGTGAGACAGGAAATTCACCCCTCCACTTT	CAISETGNSPLHF
TRBV7-9	-	TRBJ2-7	TRBD1	TGTGCCAGCAGCTTGGACAGGGGCCACGAGCAGTACTTC	CASSLDRGHEQYF
TRBV5-6	once	TRBJ1-2	-	TGTGCCAGCAGCTCGGGACTTCTTGGCTACACCTTC	CASSSGLLGYTF
TRBV28	-	TRBJ1-5	-	TGTGCCAGCAGTTTAAGCTCTTATAGCAATCAGCCCCAGCATTTT	CASSLSSYSNQPQHF
TRBV6-5	-	TRBJ2-3	TRBD2	TGTGCCAGCAGGAGCGGGACTAGCGCAGATACGCAGTATTTT	CASRSGTSADTQYF
TRBV9	-	TRBJ2-1	TRBD2	TGTGCCAGCAGCTCACTAGCGTTAAACTCCTACAATGAGCAGTTCTTC	CASSSLALNSYNEQFF
TRBV30	-	TRBJ2-3	-	TGTGCCTGGAGTCCAGGGAACACAGATACGCAGTATTTT	CAWSPGNTDTQYF
TRBV27	-	TRBJ1-5	-	TGTGCCAGCAGTTCCGGGACAAGCAATCAGCCCCAGCATTTT	CASSSGTSNQPQHF
TRBV6-1	-	TRBJ1-3	TRBD1	TGTGCCAGCAGGGACAGGGGAGCTTCTGGAAACACCATATATTTT	CASRDRGASGNTIYF
TRBV28	-	TRBJ2-7	TRBD1	TGTGCCAGCAGTTCGACAGGGAACGAGCAGTACTTC	CASSSTGNEQYF
TRBV7-6	-	TRBJ1-1	TRBD1	TGTGCCAGCAGCCCAGACAGGGACTTCCTGTTGAACACTGAAGCTTTCTTT	CASSPDRDFLLNTEAFF
TRBV6-5	-	TRBJ2-1	-	TGTGCCAGCAAACAGAGCGGGCGCCCCTACAATGAGCAGTTCTTC	CASKQSGRPYNEQFF
TRBV11-2	-	TRBJ2-7	-	TGTGCCAGCAGCTTAGGGACTACGGGATACGAGCAGTACTTC	CASSLGTTGYEQYF
TRBV6-5	-	TRBJ2-5	-	TGTGCCAGCAGTTCCTCAGGGGGAGGGGGAGAGACCCAGTACTTC	CASSSSGGGGETQYF
TRBV4-1	-	TRBJ2-7	TRBD1	TGCGCCAGCAGCCAAAGGACAGGGGGCTACGAGCAGTACTTC	CASSQRTGGYEQYF
TRBV4-2	-	TRBJ2-7	TRBD2	TGTGCCAGCAGCCTAGCGGGAGGGAGGTACGAGCAGTACTTC	CASSLAGGRYEQYF
TRBV4-1	-	TRBJ2-2	TRBD2	TGCGCCAGCAGCCAAAAGGGGGGGACTAGCGCCGGGGAGCTGTTTTTT	CASSQKGGTSAGELFF
TRBV2	-	TRBJ1-1	-	TGTGCCAGCAGTGAGGGACATTACGAAGCTTTCTTT	CASSEGHYEAFF
TRBV27	-	TRBJ2-1	-	TGTGCCAGCAGCGAGAGCTCCTACAATGAGCAGTTCTTC	CASSESSYNEQFF
TRBV5-1	-	TRBJ2-1	-	TGCGCCAGCAACCGGGACTACAATGAGCAGTTCTTC	CASNRDYNEQFF
TRBV28	-	TRBJ1-6	-	TGTGCCAGCACTCGGACAGTCCCATCTCAAAATTCACCCCTCCACTTT	CASTRTVPSQNSPLHF
TRBV4-1	-	TRBJ1-4	TRBD1	TGCGCCAGCAGCCAGACAGGGGTGAGTGAAAAACTGTTTTTT	CASSQTGVSEKLFF
TRBV30	few	TRBJ2-3	TRBD2	TGTGCCTGGAAGCCGGCTAGCGGGTGGATAGCGGGGTATTTT	CAWKPASGWIAGYF